This T cell receptor (beta chain) appears in the sequencing data of a study of shared clonotypes between healthy human individuals. Naive CD8 populations comprised CD45RO-negative cells positively selected for CCR7, excluding terminally differentiated effector memory CD45RA+ cells. Per the germline V gene, CDR1 is SGHVS and CDR2 is FNYEAQ. The germline V and J ends were trimmed by 5 bases and 7 bases, with 23 bases remaining between them. This CDR3 region has 17 residues. Libraries were prepared by immunoSEQ multiplex PCR; TCRdb keeps only in-frame clonotypes and omits some of them. There are 1.5 million to 2.5 million clones in the sample; about 95% occur only once, and 0.95% to 1.5% lies in the top ten.

The sample comprised naive CD8+ T cells sorted from blood. The chain joins TRBV7-6 to TRBJ1-4; D is ambiguous. This TCR came from a man between 18 and 29 years old in good health. CDR3 DNA sequence: TGTGCCAGCAGCCCTACGTCGGGCCAGGTCTTGAGTGAAAAACTGTTTTTT. Its protein product is CASSPTSGQVLSEKLFF.